This record covers a single T cell receptor (beta chain). Its antigen remains undetermined. Base qualities were left out, and no much larger clone turns up one base away. TCR beta CDR3 regions were amplified by multiplex PCR with the immunoSEQ immune profiling system according to the manufacturer's instructions. An Illumina NextSeq system was used for sequencing. The original methods were these. Sequence data were processed on the immunoSEQ Analyzer platform, and clonality was calculated as the square root of Simpson's index of productive rearrangements. Similarity in V and J usage was measured by Jensen-Shannon distance, and OLGA was used to compute CDR3 generation probabilities. The immuneACCESS database (August 2020) and VDJdb (December 2020) were searched for shared CDR3 sequences. Drawn from immuneACCESS, this table holds only the in-frame rearrangements with V and J called that TCRdb kept. Clones are partly lost; checked studies trace under half to an unresolved V gene and leave the rest unexplained. Clonal size and the V and J genes are those of that table, whereas D and trimming came from the DNA. This sample comprises about 14,000 clones, more than 80% of them detected only once. Approximately 0.7% of the sample is in the top ten clones.

The data were taken from a study of monozygotic twins with cystic fibrosis (dated by TCRdb to the early 2020s). The study in broad terms: Barcoded libraries were prepared with roughly 14 PCR cycles from around 3 micrograms of fragmented DNA. TCR beta repertoires were compared within and between 16 monozygotic twin pairs with cystic fibrosis so that genetic influence on V and J gene usage could be assessed. Ten female and six male twin pairs, aged about 2.0 to 36.4 years (median about 9 years) and mostly children and adolescents, were included in the cohort. Twins were ranked among 850 to 1,100 cohort participants for weight-for-height and FEVPerc (FEV1 disease centile) on the day of blood sampling. Data for three of the twin pairs had been reported earlier in a different context. Broad study findings and their caveats: No association turned up between shared CDR3 numbers and age, concordance or disease severity, and the cohort was small. V gene usage was most similar to the co-twin in 13 of 16 pairs, and J usage was most similar to the co-twin in 8 of 16 pairs, which suggests genetic constraints. Simpson clonality tended to be low (median around 0.0094), which suggests a naive-dominated repertoire, although clonality was higher in the most severely affected patients. Significantly higher nucleotide-identical clonotype sharing was observed within monozygotic CF twin pairs than between unrelated CF individuals (P = 0.000026, Mann-Whitney).

The twin pairs came from the European Cystic Fibrosis Twin and Sibling Study Cohort, a cohort that recruited patients from 150 to 200 CF clinics across 14 European countries. Both zygosity and CFTR genotype were checked in-house, and zygosity was tested with multiplex PCR across nine short tandem repeat loci. Peripheral blood was taken from each twin, and clinical parameters were recorded on the day of blood sampling. Phenol/chloroform extraction was used to isolate genomic DNA from peripheral blood cells, and the DNA was then kept in TE buffer at 4 degrees C. Cut back by 0 bases and 2 bases, the V and J ends lie 6 bases apart. CDR1 and CDR2, looked up from the germline V gene, are SGHDT and YYEEEE. The CDR3 goes from the cysteine to the phenylalanine over 14 residues. Kept here is only the CDR3 DNA, which spans 42 bases and is read in frame from base 1.

The sample comprised blood. The TCR comes from a boy younger than 18 with cystic fibrosis. The chain joins TRBV5-6 to TRBJ2-1; no D gene is confidently identified. The sequenced DNA is TGTGCCAGCAGCTTGGGTGGCGCCTACAATGAGCAGTTCTTC. The translation is CASSLGGAYNEQFF.